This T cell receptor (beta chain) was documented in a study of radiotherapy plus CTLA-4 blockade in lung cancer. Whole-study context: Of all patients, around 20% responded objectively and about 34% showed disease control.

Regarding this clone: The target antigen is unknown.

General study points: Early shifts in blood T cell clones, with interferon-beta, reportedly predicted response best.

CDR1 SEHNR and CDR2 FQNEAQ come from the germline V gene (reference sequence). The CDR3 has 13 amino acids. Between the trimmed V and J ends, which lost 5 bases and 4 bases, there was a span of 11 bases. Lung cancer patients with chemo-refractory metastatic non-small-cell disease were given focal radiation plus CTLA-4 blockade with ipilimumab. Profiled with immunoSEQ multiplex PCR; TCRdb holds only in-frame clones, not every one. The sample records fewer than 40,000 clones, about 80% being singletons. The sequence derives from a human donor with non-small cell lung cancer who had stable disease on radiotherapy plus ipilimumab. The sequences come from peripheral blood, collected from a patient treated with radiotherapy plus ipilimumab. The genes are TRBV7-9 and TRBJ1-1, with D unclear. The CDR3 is CASSGGSSTEAFF. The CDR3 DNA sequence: TGTGCCAGCAGCGGCGGCTCGAGCACTGAAGCTTTCTTT. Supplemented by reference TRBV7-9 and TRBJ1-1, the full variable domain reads DTGVSQNPRHKITKRGQNVTFRCDPISEHNRLYWYRQTLGQGPEFLTYFQNEAQLEKSRLLSDRFSAERPKGSFSTLEIQRTEQGDSAMYLCASSGGSSTEAFFGQGTRLTVV.